This entry lists 11 T cell receptor beta chains sequenced from one sample in a study of blood T cell repertoires in COVID-19. Sequenced by immunoSEQ multiplex PCR; TCRdb stores in-frame clones only, minus some. The sample includes tens of thousands of clones, approximately 79% of them seen just once. Sequencing was performed on peripheral blood. These receptors were taken from a human donor in a cohort sampled during active COVID-19.

The gene calls are TRBV6-5 and TRBJ1-2; the match to TRBD1 covers 8 bases. The V gene's germline CDR1 is MNHEY and CDR2 SVGAGI. The CDR3 is 14 amino acids. Losses at the gene ends were 4 bases for V and 3 bases for J; bases not matched to a gene: 4. CDR3 protein: CASSSGQGHYGYTF. CDR3 coding DNA: TGTGCCAGCAGTTCAGGACAGGGTCACTATGGCTACACCTTC.

A single count supports this clone. Written as DNA, the CDR3 is TGTGCCAGCAGCCCCTGGGGACAGGCCTCCTACGAGCAGTACTTC. As protein: CASSPWGQASYEQYF. The V call is TRBV9, the J call TRBJ2-7; 8 nucleotides align to TRBD1. CDR1 and CDR2 (germline): SGDLS, YYNGEE. J gave up 0 bases and V 4 bases, and 6 bases lay outside the gene matches. The CDR3 has 15 amino acids. The variable domain in full, with the rest retrieved from reference TRBV9 and TRBJ2-7, is DSGVTQTPKHLITATGQRVTLRCSPRSGDLSVYWYQQSLDQGLQFLIQYYNGEERAKGNILERFSAQQFPDLHSELNLSSLELGDSALYFCASSPWGQASYEQYFGPGTRLTVT.

This clone was seen once. The chain joins TRBV19 to TRBJ1-4; 8 bases are a match to TRBD1. Germline V gives CDR1 LNHDA, CDR2 SQIVND (reference sequence). The CDR3 has 15 residues. V trimming: 7 bases; J trimming: 6 bases; junction bases outside the gene matches: 10. CDR3 DNA sequence: TGTGCCAGTAAGAGGACGCGGACAGGGTATGAAAAACTGTTTTTT. Translated: CASKRTRTGYEKLFF. Full variable domain (outside the CDR3, taken from reference TRBV19 and TRBJ1-4): DGGITQSPKYLFRKEGQNVTLSCEQNLNHDAMYWYRQDPGQGLRLIYYSQIVNDFQKGDIAEGYSVSREKKESFPLTVTSAQKNPTAFYLCASKRTRTGYEKLFFGSGTQLSVL.

This clone was recorded only once. The V gene is TRBV11-2, the J gene TRBJ2-7; 8 bases agree with TRBD2. The CDR3 loop spans 17 amino acids. The V segment lost 5 bases and the J segment 2 bases; nucleotides outside the gene matches: 14. Germline V gives CDR1 SGHAT, CDR2 FQNNGV. The CDR3 bases are TGTGCCAGCAGCGCAGGCGGGGGGCGGTGGGAGGCCTACGAGCAGTACTTC. It encodes CASSAGGGRWEAYEQYF.

The chain recombines TRBV28 with TRBJ1-1; D not resolved. CDR1 is MDHEN, CDR2 SYDVKM, per germline. The CDR3 sequence is 14 residues long. The V and J ends lost 5 bases and 5 bases respectively, with 15 bases between them. The CDR3 spells CASSVRGRTTEAFF. Written as DNA, the CDR3 is TGTGCCAGCAGTGTACGAGGGAGAACAACTGAAGCTTTCTTT.

This clone was seen a few times. The V and J genes are TRBV28 and TRBJ2-3; a weak D match, TRBD2 (6 bases). The CDR3 runs 15 residues. Germline loops: CDR1 MDHEN, CDR2 SYDVKM. Trimming stripped 6 bases from V and 5 bases from J, with 18 bases between. The CDR3: CASSQGGGKRDTQYF. CDR3 coding DNA: TGTGCCAGCAGCCAGGGCGGCGGGAAGAGAGATACGCAGTATTTT. Full variable domain (rest looked up from reference TRBV28 and TRBJ2-3): DVKVTQSSRYLVKRTGEKVFLECVQDMDHENMFWYRQDPGLGLRLIYFSYDVKMKEKGDIPEGYSVSREKKERFSLILESASTNQTSMYLCASSQGGGKRDTQYFGPGTRLTVL.

The rearrangement uses TRBV7-2 and TRBJ1-1, with unresolved D. The CDR3 runs 15 residues. Deletions cut 4 bases from V and 1 base from J, with 13 bases between. In germline, CDR1 is SGHTA, CDR2 FQGNSA. As DNA, the CDR3 is TGTGCCAGCAGCTCCCTCTTCGGGTCGAACACTGAAGCTTTCTTT. Translated, it gives CASSSLFGSNTEAFF.

The V call is TRBV28, the J call TRBJ2-5; D call uncertain. The ends were cut back, 5 bases at V and 5 bases at J, with 12 bases in the middle. Germline assignment: CDR1 MDHEN and CDR2 SYDVKM. The CDR3 totals 13 residues. The CDR3 DNA follows: TGTGCCAGCAGTCCCCAATTCCAGGAGACCCAGTACTTC. Its translation is CASSPQFQETQYF.

This clone was counted between two and nine times. V and J are TRBV25-1 and TRBJ1-5; TRBD1 aligns across 9 bases. CDR1 MGHDK and CDR2 SYGVNS come from the germline V gene. This CDR3 comprises 14 residues. V trimming: 3 bases; J trimming: 4 bases; junction bases outside the gene matches: 1. In DNA form, the CDR3 reads TGTGCCAGCAGTGAGGGACAGGGTAATCAGCCCCAGCATTTT. It specifies CASSEGQGNQPQHF.

The chain couples TRBV27 to TRBJ2-7, with no clear D. Germline CDR1 reads MNHEY; CDR2 reads SMNVEV (reference sequence). This CDR3 comprises 13 residues. Trimming took off 2 bases at V and 6 bases at J, with 11 bases between the two ends. CDR3 sequence reads: CASSLTPAAEQYF. The CDR3 coding sequence is TGTGCCAGCAGTTTAACACCGGCGGCCGAGCAGTACTTC.

The rearrangement joins TRBV3-1 (or the pseudogene TRBV3-2) to TRBJ2-1; possibly TRBD1 for D (5 bases). Trimming left V 0 bases short and J 6 bases short, with 15 bases between. The CDR3 loop spans 16 amino acids. The germline gives CDR1 LGHDT, CDR2 YNNKEL (reference sequence). The CDR3 sequence is CASSQEAQGRANEQFF. The CDR3 region has the DNA TGTGCCAGCAGCCAAGAGGCCCAGGGAAGGGCCAATGAGCAGTTCTTC.